This T cell receptor (beta chain) emerged from a study of blood T cell repertoires in COVID-19. Overall study: Samples came from the United States, Italy and Spain, spanning acute and convalescent COVID-19.

Methods used by the authors: By means of reference gene primer amplification, nucleated cell counts were estimated. The protocol was immunoSEQ multiplex PCR, while the TCRdb copy is restricted to in-frame clones and leaves out a portion. The V and J calls and clone size were taken over from that table, and D and trimming were inferred from the DNA. The sample gives some 370,000 clones, roughly 87% of which show up once; around 5% is in the top ten. V gave up 1 base and J gave up 1 base, with 9 bases separating them. CDR1 and CDR2 (germline): LGHDT, YNNKEL (reference sequence). CDR3 size: 15 residues. Self-reported history from a screening survey and questionnaire set each donor's cohort. Donors of Cohort 3 who recovered were those that had two negative PCRs, clearance, or symptom resolution. About this clone itself: This same CDR3 is encoded by further DNA sequences in the sample.

This sequence was found in a woman in her forties or fifties who had recovered from COVID-19. The chain has TRBV3-1 (or the pseudogene TRBV3-2) and TRBJ2-3; D is possibly TRBD2 (5 bases). Sequencing input: PBMCs or T cells enriched from blood (not recorded which). The CDR3 protein is CASSQVAGGTDTQYF. The CDR3 coding sequence is TGTGCCAGCAGCCAAGTGGCCGGGGGCACAGATACGCAGTATTTT.